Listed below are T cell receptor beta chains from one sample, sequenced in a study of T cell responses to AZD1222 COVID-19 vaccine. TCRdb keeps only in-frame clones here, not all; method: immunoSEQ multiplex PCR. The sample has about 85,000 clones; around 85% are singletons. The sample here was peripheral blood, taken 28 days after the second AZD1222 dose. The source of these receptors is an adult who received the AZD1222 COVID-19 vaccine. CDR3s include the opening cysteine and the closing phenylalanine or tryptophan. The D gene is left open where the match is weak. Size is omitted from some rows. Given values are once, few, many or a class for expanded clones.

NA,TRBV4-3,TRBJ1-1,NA,TGCGCCAGCAGCCAAGATCGTTTTCGGTCGGGGGGCACTGAAGCTTTCTTT,CASSQDRFRSGGTEAFF
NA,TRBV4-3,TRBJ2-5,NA,TGCGCCAGCAGCCAATTAGGAAGCGGGCAAGAGACCCAGTACTTC,CASSQLGSGQETQYF
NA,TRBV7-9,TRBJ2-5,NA,TGTGCCAGCAGCCGCCCTCAAGAGACCCAGTACTTC,CASSRPQETQYF
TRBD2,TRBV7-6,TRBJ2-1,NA,TGTGCCAGCAGCTACGGACTAGCGGGGGGAGGTTCCTACAATGAGCAGTTCTTC,CASSYGLAGGGSYNEQFF
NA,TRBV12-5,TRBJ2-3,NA,TGTGCTAGTGGTTTGGGGGGACACCCCACAGATACGCAGTATTTT,CASGLGGHPTDTQYF
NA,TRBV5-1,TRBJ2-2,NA,TGCGCCAGCAGCTTGGTGGGGGATGTGAACACCGGGGAGCTGTTTTTT,CASSLVGDVNTGELFF
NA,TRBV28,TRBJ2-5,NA,TGTGCCAGCAGTTTGGCCGACAGGTTGGAGGAGACCCAGTACTTC,CASSLADRLEETQYF
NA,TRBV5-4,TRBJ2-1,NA,TGTGCCAGCAGCTACAGACAGGTTCGAGGATCGGCGAATGAGCAGTTCTTC,CASSYRQVRGSANEQFF
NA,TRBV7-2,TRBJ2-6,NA,TGTGCCAGCAGCTTACTACCCGGGTCTGGGGCCAACGTCCTGACTTTC,CASSLLPGSGANVLTF
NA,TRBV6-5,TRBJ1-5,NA,TGTGCCAGCAGGAACACAGGAACAAGTCAGCCCCAGCATTTT,CASRNTGTSQPQHF
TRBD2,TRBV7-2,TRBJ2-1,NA,TGTGCCAGCAGCGCGCCGGGACTAAGGATGAATGAGCAGTTCTTC,CASSAPGLRMNEQFF
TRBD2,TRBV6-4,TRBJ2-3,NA,TGTGCCAGCAGTGACACCGAGCGGGGGGGCCCGGATACGCAGTATTTT,CASSDTERGGPDTQYF
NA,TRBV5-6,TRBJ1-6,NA,TGTGCCAGCAGCTTGTACAGCCTACTCTCCTATAATTCACCCCTCCACTTT,CASSLYSLLSYNSPLHF
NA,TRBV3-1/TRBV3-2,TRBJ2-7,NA,TGTGCCAGCAGCCAAGGGGCTCCCTACGAGCAGTACTTC,CASSQGAPYEQYF
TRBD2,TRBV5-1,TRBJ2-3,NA,TGCGCCAGCAGCTTTTTCCCCACTAGCGGGAGTATTCCAGATACGCAGTATTTT,CASSFFPTSGSIPDTQYF
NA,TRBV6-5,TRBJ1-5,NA,TGTGCCAGCAGTTCCGGGGGGAATCAGCCCCAGCATTTT,CASSSGGNQPQHF
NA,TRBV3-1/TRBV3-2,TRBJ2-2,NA,TGTGCCAGCAGCCAATTGGACAGCCCGAACACCGGGGAGCTGTTTTTT,CASSQLDSPNTGELFF
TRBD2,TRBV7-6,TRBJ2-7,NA,TGTGCCAGCAGCTTAGCGAGGTCGGGAGGGCCCCACGAGCAGTACTTC,CASSLARSGGPHEQYF
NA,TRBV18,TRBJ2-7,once,TGTGCCAGCTCACCGGGAGGCCTGCCCTACGAGCAGTACTTC,CASSPGGLPYEQYF
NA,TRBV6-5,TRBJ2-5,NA,TGTGCCAGCAGTTACTCCGGTGGCCTAGAGACCCAGTACTTC,CASSYSGGLETQYF
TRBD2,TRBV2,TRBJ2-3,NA,TGTGCCAGCAGGGCCCTAGCGGGAGACACAGATACGCAGTATTTT,CASRALAGDTDTQYF
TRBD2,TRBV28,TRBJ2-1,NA,TGTGCCAGCAGTTTATTTGGGACTAGCGGGAGGAGGTTTCGTGGCAATGAGCAGTTCTTC,CASSLFGTSGRRFRGNEQFF
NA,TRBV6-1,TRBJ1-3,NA,TGTGCCAGCAGTGCGGCGGGGGCGAGTTCTGGAAACACCATATATTTT,CASSAAGASSGNTIYF
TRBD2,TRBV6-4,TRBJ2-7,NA,TGTGCCAGCAGTGACCCACAAGACAACAGCCTAGCGGGATCTCTCTACGAGCAGTACTTC,CASSDPQDNSLAGSLYEQYF
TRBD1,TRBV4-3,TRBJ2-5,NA,TGCGCCAGCAGCCAAGATTGGACAGGGGGCCAATGGACCCAGTACTTC,CASSQDWTGGQWTQYF
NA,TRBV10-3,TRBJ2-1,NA,TGTGCCATCAGTGAGTCAGGGTCGTCACACAATGAGCAGTTCTTC,CAISESGSSHNEQFF
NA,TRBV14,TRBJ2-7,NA,TGTGCCAGCAGCCAACGACCTATGAGCCACTCCTACGAGCAGTACTTC,CASSQRPMSHSYEQYF
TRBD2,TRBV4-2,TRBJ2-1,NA,TGTGCCAGCAGCCAACCACTAGCGGGGTCTGGCAATGAGCAGTTCTTC,CASSQPLAGSGNEQFF
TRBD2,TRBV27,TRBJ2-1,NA,TGTGCCAGCAGTTTTAGAGCGGGGGGATACAATGAGCAGTTCTTC,CASSFRAGGYNEQFF
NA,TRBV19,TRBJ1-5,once,TGTGCCAGTAGTATAATTACCTTCGGCAATCAGCCCCAGCATTTT,CASSIITFGNQPQHF
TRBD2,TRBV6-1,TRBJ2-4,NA,TGTGCCAGCAGTGAAGCGAGTGGGACTAGTGCTGGCATTCAGTACTTC,CASSEASGTSAGIQYF
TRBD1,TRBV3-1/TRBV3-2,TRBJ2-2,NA,TGTGCCACGGAGGGACAGGGCATCACCGGGGAGCTGTTTTTT,CATEGQGITGELFF
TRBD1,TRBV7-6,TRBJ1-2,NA,TGTGCCAGCAGCTTAGTAGTAGGGGGGACAGGGGATACTAACTATGGCTACACCTTC,CASSLVVGGTGDTNYGYTF
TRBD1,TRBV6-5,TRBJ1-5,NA,TGTGCCAGCAGTAAGACAGGGTGGTATCAGCCCCAGCATTTT,CASSKTGWYQPQHF
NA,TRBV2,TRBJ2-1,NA,TGTGCCAGCAGTGAGGATTACAATGAGCAGTTCTTC,CASSEDYNEQFF
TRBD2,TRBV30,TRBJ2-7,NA,TGTGCCTGGAGTGGCCGGACTAGCGGGACCTACGAGCAGTACTTC,CAWSGRTSGTYEQYF
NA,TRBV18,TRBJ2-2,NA,TGTGCCAGCTCACCACCGGCCGGGGCTGTCGGGGAGCTGTTTTTT,CASSPPAGAVGELFF
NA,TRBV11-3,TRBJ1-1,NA,TGTGCCAGCAGCTTAGATAGTTGGGGGCGTGCTTTCTTT,CASSLDSWGRAFF
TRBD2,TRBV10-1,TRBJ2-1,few,TGCGCCAGCAGCGCTAGCGGGGGGGCCTTCAATGAGCAGTTCTTC,CASSASGGAFNEQFF
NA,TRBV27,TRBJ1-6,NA,TGTGCCAGCAGTTTATATTGGGGGGTCGAGATCCTCCACTTT,CASSLYWGVEILHF
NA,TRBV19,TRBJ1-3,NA,TGTGCCAGTAGTATTACCTCTGGAAATACTGGAAACACCATATATTTT,CASSITSGNTGNTIYF
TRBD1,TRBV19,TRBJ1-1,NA,TGTGCCAGTAGTACCGGGACAGCGAACACTGAAGCTTTCTTT,CASSTGTANTEAFF
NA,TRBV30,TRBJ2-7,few,TGTGCCTGGAGTGCCACCGGGACACCACAGCAGTACTTC,CAWSATGTPQQYF
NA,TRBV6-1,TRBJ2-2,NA,TGTGCCAGCAGTGCGGGACTTCTCGCGAACACCGGGGAGCTGTTTTTT,CASSAGLLANTGELFF
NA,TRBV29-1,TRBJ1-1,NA,TGCAGCATTCTTTGGGGGGCTAAAGCTTTCTTT,CSILWGAKAFF
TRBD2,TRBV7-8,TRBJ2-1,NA,TGTGCCAGCGTAGACCCGGGGGGGCGCCCGCCCTATGAGCAGTTCTTC,CASVDPGGRPPYEQFF
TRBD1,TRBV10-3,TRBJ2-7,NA,TGTGCCATCAGTATCGGACAGGGTCCATCCTACGAGCAGTACTTC,CAISIGQGPSYEQYF
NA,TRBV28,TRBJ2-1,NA,TGTGCCAGCAGTGGGGATGAGGGAGCGGCCAGCTCCTACAATGAGCAGTTCTTC,CASSGDEGAASSYNEQFF